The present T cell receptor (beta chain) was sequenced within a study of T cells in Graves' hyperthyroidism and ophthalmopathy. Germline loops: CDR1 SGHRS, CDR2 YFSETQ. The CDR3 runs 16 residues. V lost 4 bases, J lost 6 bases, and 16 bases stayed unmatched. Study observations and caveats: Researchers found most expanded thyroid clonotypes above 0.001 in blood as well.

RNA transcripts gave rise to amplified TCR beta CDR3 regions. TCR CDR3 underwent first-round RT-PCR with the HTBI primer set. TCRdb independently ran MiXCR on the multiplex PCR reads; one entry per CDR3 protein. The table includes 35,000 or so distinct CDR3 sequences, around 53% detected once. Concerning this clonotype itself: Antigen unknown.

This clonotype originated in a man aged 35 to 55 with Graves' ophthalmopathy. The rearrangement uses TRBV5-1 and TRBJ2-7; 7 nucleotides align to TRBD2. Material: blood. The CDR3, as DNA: TGCGCCAGCAGCCCACTCAGCGGGACGGTAGAGGGCGAGCAGTACTTC. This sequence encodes CASSPLSGTVEGEQYF.